This is a list of T cell receptor beta chains from one sample in a study of T cell responses to AZD1222 COVID-19 vaccine. The data were produced by immunoSEQ multiplex PCR, yet TCRdb's version contains in-frame clones alone and is incomplete. The sample carries 80,000 or so clones, about 90% recorded once. Specimen: peripheral blood, collected on day 0 of AZD1222 vaccination. The origin of the receptors is an adult in good health. Each CDR3 is given with its conserved first and last residue. Each record gives: CDR3 protein, CDR3 DNA, V gene, J gene, clone size, D gene. A D gene is named only where the DNA matches it firmly. Clone size is stated in some rows and not others, as once, few, many or a class when expanded.

CDR3 protein: CASSHTSGRAGEQFF; CDR3 DNA: TGTGCCAGCAGCCATACTAGCGGGAGAGCTGGTGAGCAGTTCTTC; V gene: TRBV3-1/TRBV3-2; J gene: TRBJ2-1; clone size: -; D gene: TRBD2
CDR3 protein: CASSLEVKGTYEQYF; CDR3 DNA: TGTGCCAGCAGCTTGGAAGTTAAGGGGACCTACGAGCAGTACTTC; V gene: TRBV7-2; J gene: TRBJ2-7; clone size: -; D gene: -
CDR3 protein: CASSLSGSWEQYF; CDR3 DNA: TGTGCCAGCAGCTTATCCGGGAGCTGGGAGCAGTACTTC; V gene: TRBV11-3; J gene: TRBJ2-7; clone size: -; D gene: -
CDR3 protein: CASSPGHLNTEAFF; CDR3 DNA: TGTGCCAGCTCACCAGGACACCTGAACACTGAAGCTTTCTTT; V gene: TRBV18; J gene: TRBJ1-1; clone size: -; D gene: -
CDR3 protein: CASSVRDRNSGNTIYF; CDR3 DNA: TGTGCCAGCAGCGTAAGGGACCGAAACTCTGGAAACACCATATATTTT; V gene: TRBV9; J gene: TRBJ1-3; clone size: -; D gene: -
CDR3 protein: CAWASGRVIGELFF; CDR3 DNA: TGTGCCTGGGCTAGCGGGAGGGTCATCGGGGAGCTGTTTTTT; V gene: TRBV30; J gene: TRBJ2-2; clone size: -; D gene: TRBD2
CDR3 protein: CASSPGNYNEQFF; CDR3 DNA: TGTGCCAGCAGCCCCGGGAATTACAATGAGCAGTTCTTC; V gene: TRBV7-6; J gene: TRBJ2-1; clone size: -; D gene: -
CDR3 protein: CASTAGLAVDNEQFF; CDR3 DNA: TGTGCCAGCACCGCCGGGCTAGCGGTTGACAATGAGCAGTTCTTC; V gene: TRBV9; J gene: TRBJ2-1; clone size: once; D gene: TRBD2
CDR3 protein: CASSFATGELFF; CDR3 DNA: TGTGCCAGCAGCTTTGCTACCGGGGAGCTGTTTTTT; V gene: TRBV7-9; J gene: TRBJ2-2; clone size: -; D gene: -
CDR3 protein: CASSPLPTGGYGGYTF; CDR3 DNA: TGTGCCAGCAGTCCCCTCCCCACAGGGGGCTACGGTGGCTACACCTTC; V gene: TRBV27; J gene: TRBJ1-2; clone size: -; D gene: TRBD1
CDR3 protein: CASSREGLNTGELFF; CDR3 DNA: TGTGCCAGCAGTAGGGAGGGGCTGAACACCGGGGAGCTGTTTTTT; V gene: TRBV6-5; J gene: TRBJ2-2; clone size: -; D gene: TRBD2
CDR3 protein: CAWTGGTTDTQYF; CDR3 DNA: TGTGCCTGGACAGGGGGGACCACAGATACGCAGTATTTT; V gene: TRBV30; J gene: TRBJ2-3; clone size: -; D gene: -
CDR3 protein: CASSLTGGVNYGYTF; CDR3 DNA: TGTGCCAGCAGCCTTACAGGGGGCGTCAACTATGGCTACACCTTC; V gene: TRBV7-9; J gene: TRBJ1-2; clone size: -; D gene: TRBD1
CDR3 protein: CASSRDIGRVTEAFF; CDR3 DNA: TGTGCCAGTAGTAGGGACATCGGGAGGGTCACTGAAGCTTTCTTT; V gene: TRBV19; J gene: TRBJ1-1; clone size: -; D gene: -
CDR3 protein: CASILHTEAFF; CDR3 DNA: TGTGCCAGCATCCTCCACACTGAAGCTTTCTTT; V gene: TRBV28; J gene: TRBJ1-1; clone size: -; D gene: -
CDR3 protein: CASSIPKSGTYGYTF; CDR3 DNA: TGTGCCAGTAGTATTCCCAAGTCGGGGACCTATGGCTACACCTTC; V gene: TRBV19; J gene: TRBJ1-2; clone size: -; D gene: -
CDR3 protein: CASSQFSAMGTDTQYF; CDR3 DNA: TGTGCCAGCAGCCAATTCTCTGCTATGGGCACAGATACGCAGTATTTT; V gene: TRBV3-1/TRBV3-2; J gene: TRBJ2-3; clone size: -; D gene: -
CDR3 protein: CASSQPLAGKDTGELFF; CDR3 DNA: TGTGCCAGCAGCCAACCACTGGCGGGAAAAGACACCGGGGAGCTGTTTTTT; V gene: TRBV3-1/TRBV3-2; J gene: TRBJ2-2; clone size: -; D gene: -
CDR3 protein: CASSLSWQNQPQHF; CDR3 DNA: TGTGCCAGCAGTTTAAGTTGGCAGAATCAGCCCCAGCATTTT; V gene: TRBV27; J gene: TRBJ1-5; clone size: -; D gene: -
CDR3 protein: CASSVDGTGANYGYTF; CDR3 DNA: TGTGCCAGCAGCGTAGATGGGACAGGAGCTAACTATGGCTACACCTTC; V gene: TRBV9; J gene: TRBJ1-2; clone size: -; D gene: TRBD1
CDR3 protein: CASKLEGTDTQYF; CDR3 DNA: TGTGCCAGCAAACTAGAGGGCACAGATACGCAGTATTTT; V gene: TRBV6-5; J gene: TRBJ2-3; clone size: few; D gene: -
CDR3 protein: CASSPQYQETQYF; CDR3 DNA: TGTGCCAGCAGCCCCCAGTACCAAGAGACCCAGTACTTC; V gene: TRBV7-3; J gene: TRBJ2-5; clone size: once; D gene: -
CDR3 protein: CASSLSEFSSPLHF; CDR3 DNA: TGTGCCAGTAGTCTCTCGGAGTTTAGTTCACCCCTCCACTTT; V gene: TRBV19; J gene: TRBJ1-6; clone size: -; D gene: -
CDR3 protein: CASIPQIGYGYGYTF; CDR3 DNA: TGTGCCAGCATTCCCCAGATCGGTTACGGCTATGGCTACACCTTC; V gene: TRBV6-5; J gene: TRBJ1-2; clone size: -; D gene: -
CDR3 protein: CASSGNRGGAFF; CDR3 DNA: TGTGCCAGCAGCGGCAACAGGGGCGGAGCTTTCTTT; V gene: TRBV5-4; J gene: TRBJ1-1; clone size: -; D gene: TRBD1
CDR3 protein: CAARGERNQPQHF; CDR3 DNA: TGTGCCGCCAGAGGGGAGCGAAATCAGCCCCAGCATTTT; V gene: TRBV19; J gene: TRBJ1-5; clone size: -; D gene: -
CDR3 protein: CASSQRLAGAGVSDTQYF; CDR3 DNA: TGTGCCAGCAGTCAGAGACTAGCGGGAGCGGGGGTGTCAGATACGCAGTATTTT; V gene: TRBV6-6; J gene: TRBJ2-3; clone size: -; D gene: TRBD2
CDR3 protein: CASSLHSDTQYF; CDR3 DNA: TGTGCCAGCAGTCTCCATTCAGATACGCAGTATTTT; V gene: TRBV12-3/TRBV12-4; J gene: TRBJ2-3; clone size: -; D gene: -
CDR3 protein: CASSLSGLRTDTQYF; CDR3 DNA: TGTGCCAGCAGCTTAAGTGGACTAAGAACAGATACGCAGTATTTT; V gene: TRBV7-3; J gene: TRBJ2-3; clone size: -; D gene: -
CDR3 protein: CASSVAGGHYEQYF; CDR3 DNA: TGTGCCAGCAGCGTAGCGGGAGGGCATTACGAGCAGTACTTC; V gene: TRBV9; J gene: TRBJ2-7; clone size: once; D gene: TRBD2
CDR3 protein: CASRQQGGAYNEQFF; CDR3 DNA: TGTGCCAGCAGACAACAGGGGGGAGCCTACAATGAGCAGTTCTTC; V gene: TRBV6-5; J gene: TRBJ2-1; clone size: -; D gene: TRBD1
CDR3 protein: CASSMRQGRYGYTF; CDR3 DNA: TGTGCCAGCAGCATGAGACAGGGGAGATATGGCTACACCTTC; V gene: TRBV5-4; J gene: TRBJ1-2; clone size: -; D gene: TRBD1
CDR3 protein: CASSVTGNTEAFF; CDR3 DNA: TGTGCCAGCAGCGTTACAGGGAACACTGAAGCTTTCTTT; V gene: TRBV9; J gene: TRBJ1-1; clone size: -; D gene: -
CDR3 protein: CASSKSGVAKNIQYF; CDR3 DNA: TGTGCCAGCAGCAAGTCGGGGGTAGCCAAAAACATTCAGTACTTC; V gene: TRBV6-6; J gene: TRBJ2-4; clone size: once; D gene: -
CDR3 protein: CASSQGTARGPQETQYF; CDR3 DNA: TGCGCCAGCAGCCAAGGGACCGCGCGGGGGCCCCAAGAGACCCAGTACTTC; V gene: TRBV4-1; J gene: TRBJ2-5; clone size: -; D gene: -
CDR3 protein: CASSSLDRVYGYTF; CDR3 DNA: TGTGCCAGCAGCTCTCTGGACAGGGTCTATGGCTACACCTTC; V gene: TRBV7-2; J gene: TRBJ1-2; clone size: -; D gene: TRBD1
CDR3 protein: CSASNPSGDSYEQYF; CDR3 DNA: TGCAGTGCTAGTAATCCTAGCGGGGACTCCTACGAGCAGTACTTC; V gene: TRBV20-1; J gene: TRBJ2-7; clone size: -; D gene: TRBD2
CDR3 protein: CASRGGLGIDNEQFF; CDR3 DNA: TGTGCCAGCAGGGGCGGACTAGGCATCGACAATGAGCAGTTCTTC; V gene: TRBV2; J gene: TRBJ2-1; clone size: -; D gene: TRBD2
CDR3 protein: CASSEGGGFYGYTF; CDR3 DNA: TGTGCCAGCAGTGAAGGAGGGGGCTTCTATGGCTACACCTTC; V gene: TRBV25-1; J gene: TRBJ1-2; clone size: -; D gene: TRBD1
CDR3 protein: CASSEASRLAGVLDTQYF; CDR3 DNA: TGCGCCAGCAGTGAGGCCAGTAGACTAGCGGGAGTGTTAGATACGCAGTATTTT; V gene: TRBV10-2; J gene: TRBJ2-3; clone size: -; D gene: TRBD2
CDR3 protein: CASSLEGLAGIITDTQYF; CDR3 DNA: TGCGCCAGCAGCTTGGAGGGACTAGCGGGGATAATCACAGATACGCAGTATTTT; V gene: TRBV5-1; J gene: TRBJ2-3; clone size: -; D gene: TRBD2
CDR3 protein: CASSRRGIDTGELFF; CDR3 DNA: TGTGCCAGCAGCCGCAGGGGAATTGACACCGGGGAGCTGTTTTTT; V gene: TRBV14; J gene: TRBJ2-2; clone size: -; D gene: -
CDR3 protein: CASSIQIRSDEQFF; CDR3 DNA: TGTGCCAGTAGTATACAGATCCGTAGCGATGAGCAGTTCTTC; V gene: TRBV19; J gene: TRBJ2-1; clone size: -; D gene: -
CDR3 protein: CSASRGYNSPLHF; CDR3 DNA: TGCAGTGCTAGTAGGGGGTATAATTCACCCCTCCACTTT; V gene: TRBV20-1; J gene: TRBJ1-6; clone size: few; D gene: -
CDR3 protein: CAWRPPQRGHEQYF; CDR3 DNA: TGTGCCTGGAGACCCCCACAACGCGGCCACGAGCAGTACTTC; V gene: TRBV30; J gene: TRBJ2-7; clone size: -; D gene: -
CDR3 protein: CASSREGHLRRF; CDR3 DNA: TGTGCCAGCAGCCGGGAGGGACACCTCAGGCGGTTT; V gene: TRBV12-1; J gene: TRBJ1-5; clone size: -; D gene: -
CDR3 protein: CASKSQGTIGGGYTF; CDR3 DNA: TGTGCCAGCAAGAGCCAGGGCACCATCGGGGGTGGCTACACCTTC; V gene: TRBV9; J gene: TRBJ1-2; clone size: -; D gene: -
CDR3 protein: CASSPNFRDEEQFF; CDR3 DNA: TGTGCCAGCAGCCCCAACTTCCGGGACGAGGAGCAGTTCTTC; V gene: TRBV7-9; J gene: TRBJ2-1; clone size: -; D gene: -
CDR3 protein: CASSLSGLSVNEQFF; CDR3 DNA: TGTGCCAGCTCACTCTCCGGCTTGAGTGTCAATGAGCAGTTCTTC; V gene: TRBV18; J gene: TRBJ2-1; clone size: -; D gene: -
CDR3 protein: CASSDIFGDNEKLFF; CDR3 DNA: TGTGCCAGCAGCGACATCTTTGGCGACAATGAAAAACTGTTTTTT; V gene: TRBV7-9; J gene: TRBJ1-4; clone size: -; D gene: -